What follows are 2 T cell receptor beta chains derived from one specimen sequenced in a study of follicular helper T cells after annual influenza vaccination. Assay: immunoSEQ multiplex PCR; the TCRdb copy retains only in-frame clones and omits some. The repertoire holds some 5,600 clones, with 80% to 85% as singletons. The time point here: 2015-2016 season, 7 days after influenza vaccination. The sample was CXCR5+ CD38- circulating T follicular helper cells from blood, taken 7 days after influenza vaccination. Subset described: circulating Tfh, non-naive CD4+CXCR5+PD-1+ (ICOS+CD38+ or ICOS-CD38-). These receptors were obtained from an adult who received the influenza vaccine.

The J gene is TRBJ2-5, the V gene TRBV18; no firm D call. The V gene lost 2 bases and the J gene lost 0 bases, with 7 bases spanning the gap. CDR3 size: 14 residues. Germline lookup yields CDR1 KGHSH and CDR2 LQKENI. CDR3 nucleotide sequence: TGTGCCAGCTCACCAGGGATTTACCAAGAGACCCAGTACTTC. As protein: CASSPGIYQETQYF.

This clone has just one count. This chain connects TRBV21-1 to TRBJ2-7; the D call in the table, TRBD1, was not verified against the DNA. TRBV21-1 is labeled a pseudogene. The length of the CDR3 is 14 residues. For the CDR3, the DNA is TGTGCCAGCAGCAATAGGAACAGCTCCTACGAGCAGTACTTC. This gives the protein CASSNRNSSYEQYF.